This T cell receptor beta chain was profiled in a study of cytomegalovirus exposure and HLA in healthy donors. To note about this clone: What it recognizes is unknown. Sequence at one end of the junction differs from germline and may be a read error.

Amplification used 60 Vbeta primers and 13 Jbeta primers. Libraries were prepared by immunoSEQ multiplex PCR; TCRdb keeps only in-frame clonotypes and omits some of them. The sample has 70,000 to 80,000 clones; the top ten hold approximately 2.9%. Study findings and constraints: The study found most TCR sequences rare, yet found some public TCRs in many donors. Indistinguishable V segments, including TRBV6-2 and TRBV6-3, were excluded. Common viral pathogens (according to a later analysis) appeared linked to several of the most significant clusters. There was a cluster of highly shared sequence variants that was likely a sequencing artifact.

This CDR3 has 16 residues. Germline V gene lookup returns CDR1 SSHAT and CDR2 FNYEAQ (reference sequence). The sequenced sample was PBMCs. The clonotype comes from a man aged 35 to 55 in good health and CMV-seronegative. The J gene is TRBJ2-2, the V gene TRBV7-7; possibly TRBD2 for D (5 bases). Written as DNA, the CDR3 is TGTGCTAGCAGCTTAGCTGCGGGTACAACCACCGGGGAGCTGTTTTTT. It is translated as CASSLAAGTTTGELFF. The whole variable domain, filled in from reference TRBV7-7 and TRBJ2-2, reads GAGVSQSPRYKVTKRGQDVTLRCDPISSHATLYWYQQALGQGPEFLTYFNYEAQPDKSGLPSDRFSAERPEGSISTLTIQRTEQRDSAMYRCASSLAAGTTTGELFFGEGSRLTVL.